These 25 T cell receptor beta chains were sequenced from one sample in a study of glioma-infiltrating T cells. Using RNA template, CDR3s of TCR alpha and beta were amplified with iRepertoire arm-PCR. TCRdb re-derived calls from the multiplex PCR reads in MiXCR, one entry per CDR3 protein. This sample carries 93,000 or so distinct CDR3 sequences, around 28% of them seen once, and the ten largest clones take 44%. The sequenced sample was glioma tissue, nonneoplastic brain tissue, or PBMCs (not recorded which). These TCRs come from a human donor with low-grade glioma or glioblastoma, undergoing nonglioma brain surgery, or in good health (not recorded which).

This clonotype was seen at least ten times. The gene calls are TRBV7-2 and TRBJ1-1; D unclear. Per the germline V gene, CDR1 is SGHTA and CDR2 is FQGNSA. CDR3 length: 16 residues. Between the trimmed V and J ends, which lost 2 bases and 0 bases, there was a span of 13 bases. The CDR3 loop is CASSLYEGMMNTEAFF. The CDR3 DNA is TGTGCCAGCAGCTTATACGAGGGAATGATGAACACTGAAGCTTTCTTT.

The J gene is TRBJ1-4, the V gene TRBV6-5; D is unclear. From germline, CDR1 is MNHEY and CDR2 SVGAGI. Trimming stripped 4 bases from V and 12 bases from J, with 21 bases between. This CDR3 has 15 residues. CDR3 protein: CASSSRGGLGEELFF. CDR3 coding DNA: TGTGCCAGCAGTTCCCGGGGTGGTCTCGGCGAGGAACTGTTTTTT.

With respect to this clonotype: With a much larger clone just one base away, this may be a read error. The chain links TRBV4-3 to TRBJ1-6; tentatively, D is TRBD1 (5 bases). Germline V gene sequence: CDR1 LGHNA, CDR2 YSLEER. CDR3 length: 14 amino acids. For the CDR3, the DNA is TGCGCCAGCAGCCTTAAGGGGTACAATTCACCCATCCACTTT. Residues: CASSLKGYNSPIHF.

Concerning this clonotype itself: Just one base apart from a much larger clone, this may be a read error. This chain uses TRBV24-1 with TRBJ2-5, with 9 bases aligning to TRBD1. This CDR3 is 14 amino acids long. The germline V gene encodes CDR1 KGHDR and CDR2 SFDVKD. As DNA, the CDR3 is TGTGCCACCAGTGACTGGACAGGGGTAGAGACCAAGTACTTC. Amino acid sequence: CATSDWTGVETKYF.

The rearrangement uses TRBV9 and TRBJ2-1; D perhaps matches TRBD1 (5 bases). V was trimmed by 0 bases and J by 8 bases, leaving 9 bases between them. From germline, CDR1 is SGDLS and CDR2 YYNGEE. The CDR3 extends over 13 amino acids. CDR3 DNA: TGTGCCAGCAGCGTAGCTAGGGGCTATGAGCAGTTCTTC. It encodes CASSVARGYEQFF.

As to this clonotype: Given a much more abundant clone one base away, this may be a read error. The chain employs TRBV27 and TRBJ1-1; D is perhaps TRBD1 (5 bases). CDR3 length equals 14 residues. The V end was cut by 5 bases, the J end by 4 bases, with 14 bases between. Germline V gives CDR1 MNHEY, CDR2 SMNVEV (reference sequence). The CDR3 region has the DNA TGTGCCAGCAGTCCCCGAAAGGGGATCACTGAAGCTTTCTTT. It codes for CASSPRKGITEAFF.

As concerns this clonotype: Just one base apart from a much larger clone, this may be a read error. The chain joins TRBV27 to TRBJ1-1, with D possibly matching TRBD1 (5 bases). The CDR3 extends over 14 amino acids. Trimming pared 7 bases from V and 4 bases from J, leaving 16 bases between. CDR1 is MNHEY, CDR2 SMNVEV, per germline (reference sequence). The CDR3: CASKKGTMSTEAFF. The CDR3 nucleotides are TGTGCCAGCAAAAAAGGGACCATGAGCACTGAAGCTTTCTTT.

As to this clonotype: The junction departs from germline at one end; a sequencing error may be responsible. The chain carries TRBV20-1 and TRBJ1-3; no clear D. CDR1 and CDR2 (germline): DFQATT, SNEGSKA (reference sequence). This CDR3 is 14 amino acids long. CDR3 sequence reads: CSAWGIDSGNAIYF. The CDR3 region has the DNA TGCAGTGCTTGGGGTATAGACTCTGGAAACGCCATATATTTT.

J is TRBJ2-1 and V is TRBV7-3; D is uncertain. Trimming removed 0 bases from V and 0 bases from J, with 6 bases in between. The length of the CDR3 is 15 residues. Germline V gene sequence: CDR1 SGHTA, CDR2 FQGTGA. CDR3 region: CASSLTAISYNEQFF. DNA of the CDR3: TGTGCCAGCAGCTTAACCGCCATCTCCTACAATGAGCAGTTCTTC.

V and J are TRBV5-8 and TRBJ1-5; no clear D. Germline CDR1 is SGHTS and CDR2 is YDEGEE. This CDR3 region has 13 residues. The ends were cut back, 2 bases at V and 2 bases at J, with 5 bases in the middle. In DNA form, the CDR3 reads TGTGCCAGCAGCTTTATTCGCAATCAGCCCCAGCATTTT. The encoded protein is CASSFIRNQPQHF.

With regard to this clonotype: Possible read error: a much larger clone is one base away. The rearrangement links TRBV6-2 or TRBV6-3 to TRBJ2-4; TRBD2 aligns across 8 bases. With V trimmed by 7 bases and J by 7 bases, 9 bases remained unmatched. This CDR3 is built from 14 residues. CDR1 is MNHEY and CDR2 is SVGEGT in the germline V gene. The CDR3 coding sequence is TGTGCCAGCACCCTAACGGGGGGGCAGAACATTCAGTACTTC. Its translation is CASTLTGGQNIQYF.

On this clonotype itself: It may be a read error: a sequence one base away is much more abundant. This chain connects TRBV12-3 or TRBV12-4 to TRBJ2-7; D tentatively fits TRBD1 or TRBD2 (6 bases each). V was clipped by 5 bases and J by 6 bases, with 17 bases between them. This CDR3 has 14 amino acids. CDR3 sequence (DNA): TGTGCCAGCAGTCTCACCGGGGGCGAAGGCGAGCAGTACTTC. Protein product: CASSLTGGEGEQYF.

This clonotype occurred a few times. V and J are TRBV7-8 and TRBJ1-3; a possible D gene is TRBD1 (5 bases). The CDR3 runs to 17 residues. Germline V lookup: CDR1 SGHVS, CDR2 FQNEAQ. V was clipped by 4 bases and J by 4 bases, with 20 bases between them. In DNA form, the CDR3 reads TGTGCCAGCAGCTCACAGCGGGGCGGTTTTTCAGGAAACACCATATATTTT. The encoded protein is CASSSQRGGFSGNTIYF.

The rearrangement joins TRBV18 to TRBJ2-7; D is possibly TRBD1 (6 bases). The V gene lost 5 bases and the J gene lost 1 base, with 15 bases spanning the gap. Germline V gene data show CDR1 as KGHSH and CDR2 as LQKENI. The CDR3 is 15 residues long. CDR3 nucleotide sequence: TGTGCCAGCTCATCCGCACCGACAGGTTCCTACGAGCAGTACTTC. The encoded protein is CASSSAPTGSYEQYF. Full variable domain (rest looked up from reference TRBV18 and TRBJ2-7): NAGVMQNPRHLVRRRGQEARLRCSPMKGHSHVYWYRQLPEEGLKFMVYLQKENIIDESGMPKERFSAEFPKEGPSILRIQQVVRGDSAAYFCASSSAPTGSYEQYFGPGTRLTVT.

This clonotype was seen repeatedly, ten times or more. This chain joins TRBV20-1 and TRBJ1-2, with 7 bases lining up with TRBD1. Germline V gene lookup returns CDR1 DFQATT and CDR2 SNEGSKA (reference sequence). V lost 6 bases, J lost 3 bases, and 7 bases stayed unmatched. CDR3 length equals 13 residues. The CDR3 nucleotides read TGCAGTGCCCGGACAGGCGGTGACTATGGCTACACCTTC. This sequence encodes CSARTGGDYGYTF.

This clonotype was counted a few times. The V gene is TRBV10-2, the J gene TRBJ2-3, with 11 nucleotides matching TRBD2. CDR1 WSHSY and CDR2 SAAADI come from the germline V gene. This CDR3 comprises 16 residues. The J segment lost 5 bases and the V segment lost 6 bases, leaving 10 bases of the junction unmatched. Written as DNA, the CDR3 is TGCGCCAGCAGCTTCTCCGGGACTAGCGGCGGAGATACGCAGTATTTT. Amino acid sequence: CASSFSGTSGGDTQYF.

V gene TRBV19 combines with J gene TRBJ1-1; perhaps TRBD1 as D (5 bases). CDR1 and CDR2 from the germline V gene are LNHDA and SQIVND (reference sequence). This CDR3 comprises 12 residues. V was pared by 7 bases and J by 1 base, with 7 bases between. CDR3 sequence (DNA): TGTGCCAGTATGCAGGGGAACACTGAAGCTTTCTTT. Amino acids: CASMQGNTEAFF.

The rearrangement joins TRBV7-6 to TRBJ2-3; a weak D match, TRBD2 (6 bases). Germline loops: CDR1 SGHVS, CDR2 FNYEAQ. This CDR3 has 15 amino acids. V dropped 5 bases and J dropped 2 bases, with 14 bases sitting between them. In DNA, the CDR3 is TGTGCCAGCAGCCCCCCTAGCGAGTCCACAGATACGCAGTATTTT. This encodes CASSPPSESTDTQYF.

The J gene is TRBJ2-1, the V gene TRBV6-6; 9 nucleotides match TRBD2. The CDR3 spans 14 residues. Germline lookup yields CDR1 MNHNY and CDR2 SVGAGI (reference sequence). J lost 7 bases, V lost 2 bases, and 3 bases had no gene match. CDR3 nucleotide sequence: TGTGCCAGCAGTTACAGCGGGGGGTTGAATGAGCAGTTCTTC. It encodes CASSYSGGLNEQFF.

DNA for the CDR3: TGTGCCAGCAGACCGGACAGGGGAGTGTCACCCCTCCACTTT. This gives the protein CASRPDRGVSPLHF. The chain uses TRBV7-6 and TRBJ1-6, with 9 positions matching TRBD1. Per germline, CDR1 SGHVS and CDR2 FNYEAQ. Trimming removed 6 bases from V and 10 bases from J; junction bases left unmatched: 7. The CDR3 totals 14 residues.

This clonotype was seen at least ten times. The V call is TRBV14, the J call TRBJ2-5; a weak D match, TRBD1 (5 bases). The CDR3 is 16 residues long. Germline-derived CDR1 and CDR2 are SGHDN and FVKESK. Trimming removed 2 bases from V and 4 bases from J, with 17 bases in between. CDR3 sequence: CASSQQTATRGETQYF. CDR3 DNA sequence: TGTGCCAGCAGCCAACAGACAGCTACAAGGGGAGAGACCCAGTACTTC.

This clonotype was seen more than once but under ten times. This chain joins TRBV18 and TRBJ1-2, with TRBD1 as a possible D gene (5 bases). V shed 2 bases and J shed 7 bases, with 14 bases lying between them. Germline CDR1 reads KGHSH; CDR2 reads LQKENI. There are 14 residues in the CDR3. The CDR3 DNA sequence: TGTGCCAGCTCACCAGCCGAATGGGGCGCTGGCTACACCTTC. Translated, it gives CASSPAEWGAGYTF.

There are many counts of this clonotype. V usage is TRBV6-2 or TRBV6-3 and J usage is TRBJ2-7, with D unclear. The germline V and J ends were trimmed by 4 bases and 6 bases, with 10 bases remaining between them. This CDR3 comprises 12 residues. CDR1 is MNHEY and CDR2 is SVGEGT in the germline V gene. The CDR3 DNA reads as TGTGCCAGCAGTTCCCAAGAGCTCGAGCAGTACTTC. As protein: CASSSQELEQYF.

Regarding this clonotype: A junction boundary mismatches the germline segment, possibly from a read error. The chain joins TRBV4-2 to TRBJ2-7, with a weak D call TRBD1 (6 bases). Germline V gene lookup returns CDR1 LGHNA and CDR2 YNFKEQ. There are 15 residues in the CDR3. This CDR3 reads CASSQGTGSSDEQYF. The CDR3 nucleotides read TGTGCCAGCAGCCAAGGTACAGGGAGCTCCGACGAGCAGTACTTC.

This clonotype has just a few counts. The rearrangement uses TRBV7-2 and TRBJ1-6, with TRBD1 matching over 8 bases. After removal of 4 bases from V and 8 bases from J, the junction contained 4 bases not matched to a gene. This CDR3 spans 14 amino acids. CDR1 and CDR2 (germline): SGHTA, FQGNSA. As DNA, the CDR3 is TGTGCCAGCAGCTCCGACAGGGGATATTCACCCCTCCACTTT. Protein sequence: CASSSDRGYSPLHF. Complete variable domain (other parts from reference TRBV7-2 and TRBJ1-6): GAGVSQSPSNKVTEKGKDVELRCDPISGHTALYWYRQSLGQGLEFLIYFQGNSAPDKSGLPSDRFSAERTGGSVSTLTIQRTQQEDSAVYLCASSSDRGYSPLHFGNGTRLTVT.